This T cell receptor beta chain comes out of a study of CD8+ T cells in alopecia areata (dated by TCRdb to 2017 to 2018). With regard to the full study: The treated patients took part in an open-label pilot trial in which moderate-to-severe alopecia areata was treated with oral tofacitinib at 5 to 10 mg twice daily. Tofacitinib was given for 6 to 18 months, followed by 6 months of follow-up off drug to assess delayed response and recurrence. RNA was obtained with the PAXgene miRNA kit for fixed scalp, the miRNeasy kit for PBMCs, and the RNeasy kit for mouse skin. On the human side, TCRbeta sequencing was run on scalp tissue and on sorted CD4+ and CD8+ peripheral blood T cells from healthy controls and from alopecia areata patients with either patchy or totalis/universalis disease. The SALT score, which quantifies the percentage of affected scalp surface area, was used to measure disease severity in treated patients. Biopsies were taken from tofacitinib-treated patients at baseline and again at 4 and 24 weeks into treatment, and several of those patients also had a later scalp biopsy. In both human patients and the C3H/HeJ mouse model, the study applied high-throughput TCRbeta sequencing to look at T cell clonal expansion in alopecia areata. Scalp clonality was compared among normal scalp (n=4), patchy alopecia areata scalp (n=8), and alopecia totalis/universalis scalp (n=8). TCRbeta CDR3 regions were amplified by immunoSEQ multiplex PCR using 35 Vbeta forward and 13 Jbeta reverse primers.

Preparation of the library involved the immunoSEQ multiplex PCR assay. RNA was extracted from all samples and reverse transcribed into cDNA as template for TCR sequencing. First-strand cDNA was synthesized with SuperScript III using a 2:1 mix of oligo-dT and random hexamers. Amplification bias was assessed with a synthetic immune receptor repertoire, and residual bias was removed computationally. Per the authors' processing: Raw reads were preprocessed to remove errors, and CDR3 was defined according to IMGT conventions as the region from the conserved cysteine to phenylalanine. To get clonality, Shannon entropy was normalized by log2 of the number of productive unique TCRs and the result was subtracted from 1. Scalp TCRbeta sequences were cross-referenced with sorted blood CD4 and CD8 repertoires so that the CD4 or CD8 identity of scalp clones could be inferred. The source is immuneACCESS, and TCRdb retained only in-frame sequences with V and J called. Part of the clones is not carried over; for the studies checked, unresolved V genes explain less than half of this, and the remainder is unexplained. The V and J calls and clone size come from that table; D and trimming were worked out from the DNA. The sample table shows about 190,000 clones, and 60% are seen once. The leading ten clones occupy roughly 0.71% of the sample.

Points the paper makes about the study in general: Compared with mice, TCR sequences shared between patients were less clear, possibly partly because of HLA diversity across the patient population. Scalp TCR repertoire analysis is complicated because resident alphabeta T cells in normal human skin are also sequenced, whereas mouse skin is dominated by gammadelta T cells. The treated cohort was small, with a single nonresponder, so links between baseline CD8+ expansion and response need larger studies. During tofacitinib treatment, many expanded lesional clones stuck around in both scalp and blood, and this persistence may partly explain why relapse happens after treatment is stopped. With tofacitinib, both scalp clonality and the number of expanded CD8+ clones among the top 100 scalp clones went down significantly. Higher clonality and more expanded CD8+ clones were observed in lesional scalp than in normal scalp, particularly in alopecia totalis/universalis, a finding suggestive of antigenic drive.

The time point label here, explained by the study, means: four to five weeks on oral tofacitinib. This specimen's treatment or condition label, interpreted: oral pan-JAK inhibitor, 5-10 mg twice daily. Peripheral blood and lesional scalp punch biopsies were obtained from patients with alopecia areata. PBMCs were isolated by density centrifugation and stained for CD3, CD4 and CD8, after which CD4+ and CD8+ T cells were sorted on a FACSAria. This clone was counted between two and nine times. No antigen is known for it. No much larger clone is present one base from it, and per-base qualities are unavailable. The CDR3 runs 12 residues from the cysteine to the phenylalanine. Kept here is only the CDR3 DNA, which spans 36 bases and is read in frame from base 1. CDR1 SQVTM and CDR2 ANQGSEA were looked up in the germline V gene. Relative to germline, V is 6 bases shorter and J is 2 bases shorter, with 11 bases between their ends.

Material: CD4+ T cells sorted from blood, obtained at week 4, from a patient treated with tofacitinib. This clonotype was sampled from a human donor with alopecia areata. The chain uses TRBV29-1 and TRBJ2-7; no D gene call is confident. The CDR3 protein is CSVNDRTYEQYF. The DNA sequence reads TGCAGCGTGAATGACCGAACCTACGAGCAGTACTTC.